This T cell receptor (beta chain) was obtained from a study of blood T cell repertoires in COVID-19. Study-wide context: Both acute and convalescent COVID-19 samples were obtained from the United States, Italy and Spain.

The CDR3 spans 12 residues. CDR1 and CDR2 (germline): SEHNR, FQNEAQ (reference sequence). V gave up 10 bases and J gave up 1 base; unmatched junction bases: 3. Sequencing used immunoSEQ multiplex PCR; TCRdb keeps in-frame clones, though not all of them. The profile shows over 55,000 clones, around 80% of them singletons. The specimen sequenced was peripheral blood. This sequence originates from a woman older than 75 with acute or convalescent COVID-19. The chain joins TRBV7-9 to TRBJ1-1; 7 bases match TRBD1. The CDR3 bases are TGTGCCACGCGGACAGGGAACACTGAAGCTTTCTTT. The encoded protein is CATRTGNTEAFF.